This T cell receptor beta chain emerged from a study of OX40 agonist ivuxolimab in advanced cancers. Regarding the research as a whole: Ivuxolimab was a fully human IgG2 agonistic monoclonal antibody targeting the costimulatory receptor OX40 (CD134). Intravenous ivuxolimab was administered to patients every 2 weeks at six dose levels: 0.01, 0.1, 0.3, 1.5, 3 and 10 mg/kg. Among the 50 to 55 dose-escalation patients, some 20 had hepatocellular carcinoma, roughly 15 melanoma, 9 renal cell carcinoma and 9 head and neck cancer. In the dose-escalation cohort, roughly 82% of patients were male, and the mean age was roughly 60 years with a range of roughly 23 to 79. Prior anti-PD-1, anti-PD-L1 or anti-CTLA-4 therapy was permitted, and approximately 42% of dose-escalation patients had received checkpoint inhibitors. Partial responses occurred in three dose-escalation patients, of whom one had hepatocellular carcinoma and two had cutaneous melanoma. The purpose of peripheral TCRbeta sequencing was to test whether ivuxolimab changed TCR sequence diversity and led to clonal T-cell expansion. The monotherapy dose-escalation portion (N ≈ 52 patients) of the phase I ivuxolimab trial is reported in the paper.

Note on this clone: There is no known antigen for this receptor. It has no much larger one-base neighbor in the sample; base qualities were not kept.

To sequence the TCRbeta CDR3 region, genomic DNA was isolated from the sorted cells. TCRbeta CDR3 regions were sequenced using the immunoSEQ Assay. TCRdb retrieved this table from immuneACCESS and kept in-frame rearrangements only. Not all clones are present; in checked studies, unresolved V genes account for under half, and no reason is known for the remainder. Present in this sample are about 45,000 clones, over 90% of which were seen just once. The biggest ten clones account for approximately 9.9% of the sample. Based on the germline V gene, the CDR1 and CDR2 sequences are SQVTM and ANQGSEA. Clipping removes 1 base from V and 4 bases from J, with 3 as the unmatched junction base count. The CDR3 starts with the cysteine, ends with the phenylalanine, and has 16 residues. Just the 48-base CDR3 DNA is kept, in frame starting at base 1. General conclusions and limits of the study: At doses of 0.1 to 3.0 mg/kg, clonal expansion of both CD4+ and CD8+ T cells in blood was seen between baseline and week 6. The antigen specificity of the peripheral T cells that underwent clonal expansion was not determined. In the 0.1-3.0 mg/kg groups, partial responders were among the patients with the lowest normalized peripheral clonal expansion, particularly in CD8+ T cells. Low levels of normalized T-cell clonal expansion were also seen in some nonresponding patients. After ivuxolimab, more expanded clones were found on average in CD8+ T cells than in CD4+ T cells.

Patients with autoimmune disease history or receiving systemic immunosuppression were excluded from the trial. Peripheral blood for TCR sequencing was collected from all dose cohorts at baseline, on cycle 4 day 1, and on cycle 7 day 1. Samples came from an open-label, multicenter, first-in-human phase I dose-escalation trial of ivuxolimab. Adults with locally advanced or metastatic melanoma, renal cell carcinoma, hepatocellular carcinoma or head and neck squamous cell carcinoma were enrolled in the trial. Before TCR sequencing, CD4+ T cells and CD8+ T cells were sorted from peripheral blood as separate populations.

The sequence derives from an adult with an advanced solid tumor such as melanoma, head and neck, liver or kidney cancer. Rearrangement joined TRBV29-1 to TRBJ2-1; 14 middle bases align to TRBD2. Sequenced here: CD4+ or CD8+ T cells sorted from blood, sampled in a trial of the OX40 agonist ivuxolimab. The DNA sequence is TGCAGCGTTGAAGGAGGACTAGCGGGAGGTTACAATGAGCAGTTCTTC. The resulting protein is CSVEGGLAGGYNEQFF.